This T cell receptor (beta chain) emerged from a study of Ad26.COV2.S vaccination and SARS-CoV-2 variants. Turning to the study itself: Intramuscular Ad26.COV2.S doses were given once or twice, 56 days apart. Overall study findings and caveats: Substantial response breadth was reportedly seen for spike-specific CD8+ and CD4+ T cells after vaccination. People given the vaccine had a wider spike-specific TCR breadth than placebo recipients did. Analyses of TCR breadth and depth may have underestimated total T cell responses.

Sample treatment: roughly 20 received Ad26.COV2.S at low or high dose, single or two shots; about 5 received placebo; per-sample allocation not given. After the first vaccine or placebo injection, samples were drawn on day 63. Per germline, CDR1 SEHNR and CDR2 FQNEAQ (reference sequence). V was cut by 7 bases and J by 1 base, with 16 bases left in between. The CDR3 is 15 residues long. Only in-frame clones appear in the TCRdb table, and some are missing; sequencing was by immunoSEQ multiplex PCR. Of 350,000 to 500,000 clones in the sample, roughly nine tenths were seen once. Worth noting for this clone: Its antigen is still unknown.

This receptor was taken from a person between 18 and 59 years old who received the Ad26.COV2.S COVID-19 vaccine or a placebo. This specimen consisted of peripheral blood, obtained in a trial of Ad26.COV2.S vaccine versus placebo. The J gene is TRBJ2-5, the V gene TRBV7-9; TRBD2 might be the D (6 bases). The CDR3 region has the DNA TGTGCCAGCAACCACCAGCGGGCATTCCAAGAGACCCAGTACTTC. This translates into CASNHQRAFQETQYF.